The rows below give T cell receptor beta chains drawn from one sample of a study of T cells in Graves' hyperthyroidism and ophthalmopathy. One entry per CDR3 protein, called by TCRdb with MiXCR from the multiplex PCR reads. The repertoire holds about 59,000 distinct CDR3 sequences, roughly 58% seen once, with approximately 3.5% in the top ten. The specimen was blood. The receptors come from a woman in her fifties or sixties with Graves' ophthalmopathy. The CDR3 runs from the conserved cysteine through the conserved F or W. A D gene is named only where the DNA matches it firmly. A clone size is listed for some rows: how often the clone was seen (once, few, many), or a class if it is expanded.

TRBV11-3	TRBJ1-1	many	.	CASSPSGRGTTEAFF	TGTGCCAGCAGCCCCAGTGGGCGGGGAACCACTGAAGCTTTCTTT
TRBV5-4	TRBJ1-1	.	.	CACSFGTRNTEAFF	TGTGCCTGCAGCTTCGGGACACGGAACACTGAAGCTTTCTTT
TRBV4-3	TRBJ1-2	once	TRBD1	CASSQDDRDRGGYTF	TGCGCCAGCAGCCAAGATGACCGGGACAGGGGTGGCTACACCTTC
TRBV5-6	TRBJ1-2	.	.	CASSLAWGSRYGYTF	TGTGCCAGCAGCTTGGCCTGGGGCAGCCGCTATGGCTACACCTTC
TRBV2	TRBJ2-1	.	TRBD2	CASSLRGGDEQFF	TGTGCCAGCAGTTTAAGGGGAGGGGATGAGCAGTTCTTC
TRBV20-1	TRBJ1-5	.	TRBD1	CSARSRTGGNQPQHF	TGCAGTGCCCGCTCGAGGACAGGCGGCAATCAGCCCCAGCATTTT
TRBV2	TRBJ2-1	.	.	CASSEVGGISDEQFF	TGTGCCAGCAGTGAAGTCGGAGGAATCAGCGATGAGCAGTTCTTC
TRBV13	TRBJ2-5	.	.	CASSLKGGETQYF	TGTGCCAGCAGCCTCAAAGGGGGGGAGACCCAGTACTTC
TRBV19	TRBJ2-3	many	.	CASSVGGVHTDTQYF	TGTGCCAGTAGTGTGGGCGGGGTCCACACAGATACGCAGTATTTT
TRBV12-3/TRBV12-4	TRBJ2-2	many	.	CASSIRRRNTGELFF	TGTGCCAGCAGTATTCGCAGGCGGAACACCGGGGAGCTGTTTTTT
TRBV7-9	TRBJ1-5	many	.	CASSPDSFNQPQHF	TGTGCCAGCAGCCCGGACAGTTTCAATCAGCCCCAGCATTTT
TRBV28	TRBJ2-7	many	.	CASKLTDSYEQYF	TGTGCCAGCAAACTGACGGATTCCTACGAGCAGTACTTC
TRBV10-2	TRBJ2-7	medium-sized	TRBD2	CASSGTSGTYEQYF	TGCGCCAGCAGTGGGACTAGCGGAACCTACGAGCAGTACTTC
TRBV11-2	TRBJ2-3	many	TRBD1	CASRRSRDRDTQYF	TGTGCCAGCAGGCGTTCGCGGGACAGGGATACGCAGTATTTT
TRBV10-3	TRBJ1-2	medium-sized	.	CAISESSVGYTF	TGTGCCATCAGTGAGTCGAGTGTTGGCTACACCTTC
TRBV5-1	TRBJ2-2	many	.	CASSLGPFGYTGELFF	TGCGCCAGCAGCTTAGGGCCCTTCGGTTACACCGGGGAGCTGTTTTTT
TRBV20-1	TRBJ1-4	many	.	CSARDRTRAFEKLFF	TGCAGTGCTAGAGACCGAACGAGGGCTTTTGAAAAACTGTTTTTT
TRBV7-8	TRBJ1-5	.	.	CASSLVEGYEQPQHF	TGTGCCAGCAGCTTAGTTGAGGGTTACGAGCAGCCCCAGCATTTT
TRBV5-8	TRBJ2-6	many	.	CASSLAGANVLTF	TGTGCCAGCAGCTTGGCTGGGGCCAACGTCCTGACTTTC
TRBV12-3/TRBV12-4	TRBJ1-5	.	TRBD1	CASSLHTGTGEYSNQPQHF	TGTGCCAGCAGTTTGCACACCGGGACAGGGGAGTATAGCAATCAGCCCCAGCATTTT
TRBV12-3/TRBV12-4	TRBJ2-1	many	TRBD1	CASSFGAAGGYNEQFF	TGTGCCAGCAGTTTTGGGGCCGCAGGGGGCTACAATGAGCAGTTCTTC
TRBV11-2	TRBJ2-3	.	TRBD2	CASSLGGGGTDTQYF	TGTGCCAGCAGCTTGGGGGGGGGGGGCACAGATACGCAGTATTTT
TRBV4-3	TRBJ2-3	.	.	CASSATSEGGADTQYF	TGCGCCAGCAGCGCTACTAGCGAGGGGGGGGCCGATACGCAGTATTTT
TRBV7-9	TRBJ2-1	large	TRBD2	CASSSRTSGLLNEQFF	TGTGCCAGCAGTTCAAGGACTAGCGGGCTCCTCAATGAGCAGTTCTTC
TRBV3-1	TRBJ2-1	many	.	CASSQADRSSNEQFF	TGTGCCAGCAGCCAAGCTGACAGGTCTTCCAATGAGCAGTTCTTC
TRBV28	TRBJ1-2	.	TRBD1	CASSRQGLAYGYTF	TGTGCCAGCAGTCGACAGGGGCTTGCCTATGGCTACACCTTC
TRBV10-3	TRBJ2-5	many	.	CAISEGGGAKETQYF	TGTGCCATCAGTGAGGGGGGCGGGGCCAAAGAGACCCAGTACTTC
TRBV7-7	TRBJ2-3	.	TRBD1	CASSLVSGQSYTQYF	TGTGCCAGCAGCTTAGTTTCGGGACAGAGTTATACGCAGTATTTT
TRBV19	TRBJ2-7	many	.	CASSRDAAGVSYEQYF	TGTGCCAGTAGTAGGGACGCGGCTGGAGTCTCCTACGAGCAGTACTTC
TRBV6-6	TRBJ1-5	.	TRBD1	CASMGTGVWDQETQHF	TGTGCCAGCATGGGGACAGGTGTTTGGGACCAAGAGACCCAGCATTTT
TRBV5-1	TRBJ2-7	.	.	CASSLDPGYEQYF	TGCGCCAGCAGCTTGGACCCAGGCTACGAGCAGTACTTC
TRBV7-6	TRBJ2-2	many	.	CASSLGRQNTGELFF	TGTGCCAGCAGCTTAGGCCGACAGAACACCGGGGAGCTGTTTTTT
TRBV7-9	TRBJ2-1	.	.	CASSLVGGVYNEQFF	TGTGCCAGCAGCTTAGTTGGTGGGGTCTACAATGAGCAGTTCTTC
TRBV5-1	TRBJ1-5	many	.	CASSLYGAQPQHF	TGCGCCAGCAGCTTGTATGGGGCTCAGCCCCAGCATTTT
TRBV5-8	TRBJ1-2	.	TRBD1	CASSPRQGVYGYTF	TGTGCCAGCAGTCCTCGACAGGGAGTCTATGGCTACACCTTC
TRBV4-2	TRBJ2-1	many	TRBD2	CASSQENGAGGPFPF	TGTGCCAGCAGCCAAGAGAATGGGGCGGGGGGGCCTTTTCCCTTC